This T cell receptor beta chain was recorded in a study of blood T cell repertoires in COVID-19. About the study: The United States, Italy and Spain provided the acute and convalescent COVID-19 samples.

This clone appeared a single time. Other DNA sequences in this specimen translate into the identical CDR3. The CDR3 is 13 residues long. CDR1 SGHTA and CDR2 FQGTGA come from the germline V gene. Trimming took off 2 bases at V and 2 bases at J, with 6 bases between the two ends. In the original analysis: Using reference gene primer amplification, nucleated cell counts were estimated. Only in-frame clones appear in the TCRdb table, and some are missing; sequencing was by immunoSEQ multiplex PCR. V, J and clone size were drawn from that table, and D and trimming were deduced from the DNA. The sample holds roughly 200,000 clones; over 75% are singletons and the top ten take approximately 8.7%. Those who participated ranged in age from roughly 18 to 90 years and resided in 20 to 30 US areas. Each recovered donor of Cohort 3 presented with two negative PCRs, clearance, or symptom resolution.

V and J are TRBV7-3 and TRBJ1-1; tentatively, D is TRBD1 (5 bases). Sequencing was done on a sample of PBMCs or T cells enriched from blood (not recorded which). The TCR comes from a man aged 35-49 years who had recovered from COVID-19. CDR3 sequence: CASSLQGNTEAFF. In nucleotides, the CDR3 is TGTGCCAGCAGCTTACAGGGTAACACTGAAGCTTTCTTT.